These 15 T cell receptor beta chains were all obtained from the same sample, sequenced in a study of cytomegalovirus exposure and HLA in healthy donors. PCR involved 60 Vbeta and 13 Jbeta primers. The method was immunoSEQ multiplex PCR; TCRdb's version includes in-frame clones alone and lacks a portion of them. The data hold about 160,000 clones, with around 79% observed a single time. Sample: PBMCs. These receptors all come from a female donor in good health and CMV-seronegative.

The chain uses TRBV29-1 and TRBJ2-3; 14 bases align to TRBD2. This CDR3 spans 19 amino acids. CDR1 SQVTM and CDR2 ANQGSEA come from the germline V gene. Trimming removed 4 bases from V and 2 bases from J; junction bases left unmatched: 14. The CDR3 nucleotides read TGCAGCGTTGTAAAGGGGACGGGACTAGCGGGGGCCATCACAGATACGCAGTATTTT. Its translation is CSVVKGTGLAGAITDTQYF.

The CDR3 loop reads CASSLDAGISYEQYF. In DNA, the CDR3 is TGTGCCAGCAGCTTAGATGCGGGTATCTCCTACGAGCAGTACTTC. The genes are TRBV7-2 and TRBJ2-7; possibly TRBD2 for D (5 bases). V lost 1 base to trimming and J lost 0 bases, with 10 bases between them. Germline CDR1 reads SGHTA; CDR2 reads FQGNSA. This CDR3 contains 15 residues.

Here the CDR3 DNA reads TGTGCCAGCCGTGCCAGGGGGGTTGACTATGGCTACACCTTC. Translated: CASRARGVDYGYTF. The J gene is TRBJ1-2, the V gene TRBV27, with 7 positions matching TRBD1. Germline V gene lookup returns CDR1 MNHEY and CDR2 SMNVEV (reference sequence). Losses at the gene ends were 8 bases for V and 3 bases for J; bases not matched to a gene: 9. CDR3 length: 14 residues.

The chain has TRBV6-6 and TRBJ1-5; D is undetermined. The V gene's germline CDR1 is MNHNY and CDR2 SVGAGI (reference sequence). The CDR3 contains 12 residues. The ends were cut back, 8 bases at V and 4 bases at J, with 9 bases in the middle. CDR3 in DNA: TGTGCCAGCCTTAACGGGAATCAGCCCCAGCATTTT. Amino acids: CASLNGNQPQHF.

This chain links TRBV19 with TRBJ1-2; D perhaps matches TRBD1 (5 bases). The CDR3 loop spans 16 amino acids. The germline V and J ends were trimmed by 7 bases and 5 bases, with 23 bases remaining between them. CDR1 and CDR2 from the germline V gene are LNHDA and SQIVND (reference sequence). As DNA, the CDR3 is TGTGCCAGTAACGCCAGGGCCCCTCCACTCGGTTATGGCTACACCTTC. Translating it yields CASNARAPPLGYGYTF. Full variable domain (missing parts from reference TRBV19 and TRBJ1-2): DGGITQSPKYLFRKEGQNVTLSCEQNLNHDAMYWYRQDPGQGLRLIYYSQIVNDFQKGDIAEGYSVSREKKESFPLTVTSAQKNPTAFYLCASNARAPPLGYGYTFGSGTRLTVV.

The rearrangement joins TRBV7-6 to TRBJ1-4; D gene uncertain. The germline V and J ends were trimmed by 4 bases and 8 bases, with 14 bases remaining between them. CDR1 is SGHVS, CDR2 FNYEAQ, per germline. The CDR3 spans 14 residues. The CDR3 protein is CASSSSPGNEKLFF. CDR3 DNA: TGTGCCAGCAGCTCCTCCCCGGGTAACGAAAAACTGTTTTTT.

V usage is TRBV14 and J usage is TRBJ1-6; possible D gene TRBD1, 5 bases. CDR1 SGHDN and CDR2 FVKESK come from the germline V gene. The CDR3 runs to 16 residues. V lost 2 bases and J 3 bases, leaving 11 bases between the germline ends. This CDR3 is CASSQKTTVYNSPLHF. Here the CDR3 DNA reads TGTGCCAGCAGCCAAAAAACGACAGTCTATAATTCACCCCTCCACTTT. Together with reference TRBV14 and TRBJ1-6, the CDR3 gives the full variable domain: EAGVTQFPSHSVIEKGQTVTLRCDPISGHDNLYWYRRVMGKEIKFLLHFVKESKQDESGMPNNRFLAERTGGTYSTLKVQPAELEDSGVYFCASSQKTTVYNSPLHFGNGTRLTVT.

CDR3 amino acids: CASSPQGVNTEAFF. The CDR3, as DNA: TGTGCCAGCTCACCACAGGGGGTGAACACTGAAGCTTTCTTT. V is TRBV18 and J is TRBJ1-1, with a weak D call TRBD1 (6 bases). CDR3 size: 14 residues. Germline CDR1 and CDR2: KGHSH and LQKENI. The V and J ends lost 1 base and 0 bases respectively, with 6 bases between them. The full variable domain, completed using reference TRBV18 and TRBJ1-1, is NAGVMQNPRHLVRRRGQEARLRCSPMKGHSHVYWYRQLPEEGLKFMVYLQKENIIDESGMPKERFSAEFPKEGPSILRIQQVVRGDSAAYFCASSPQGVNTEAFFGQGTRLTVV.

This chain connects TRBV10-3 to TRBJ2-2, with 12 bases matching TRBD2. Germline-derived CDR1 and CDR2 are ENHRY and SYGVKD. CDR3 size: 17 residues. V was pared by 5 bases and J by 2 bases, with 6 bases of the junction left unmatched. Here the CDR3 reads CAISSGTSGYNTGELFF. CDR3 sequence (DNA): TGTGCCATCAGTTCCGGGACTAGCGGGTACAACACCGGGGAGCTGTTTTTT.

This chain joins TRBV7-9 and TRBJ1-2; D is unresolved. There are 12 residues in the CDR3. CDR1 is SEHNR, CDR2 FQNEAQ, per germline (reference sequence). Between the trimmed V and J ends, which lost 3 bases and 8 bases, there was a span of 10 bases. The CDR3 bases are TGTGCCAGCAGCTTCGAACCGGGGGGCTACACCTTC. This encodes CASSFEPGGYTF.

The rearrangement links TRBV9 to TRBJ2-5; D might be TRBD1 (6 bases). The CDR3 runs 14 residues. Germline V gives CDR1 SGDLS, CDR2 YYNGEE. Deletions cut 0 bases from V and 5 bases from J, with 11 bases between. The CDR3 DNA follows: TGTGCCAGCAGCGTAGGTGGGGGCACGGAGACCCAGTACTTC. Translated: CASSVGGGTETQYF.

The chain joins TRBV10-2 to TRBJ1-6; D is unclear. The CDR3 length is 12 residues. Germline CDR1 and CDR2: WSHSY and SAAADI. V was trimmed by 6 bases and J by 12 bases, leaving 12 bases between them. The CDR3: CASRDGGGPLHF. In nucleotides, the CDR3 is TGCGCCAGCAGGGACGGCGGAGGACCCCTCCACTTT.

The V call is TRBV7-9, the J call TRBJ2-5, with D possibly matching TRBD2 (5 bases). Germline-derived CDR1 and CDR2 are SEHNR and FQNEAQ (reference sequence). This CDR3 contains 13 residues. V shed 3 bases and J shed 2 bases, with 7 bases lying between them. The CDR3 bases are TGTGCCAGCAGCTTGGACTCACAAGAGACCCAGTACTTC. Its translation is CASSLDSQETQYF.

The CDR3 region has the DNA TGTGCCTGGAGTGTACAAAGGGCCCGGAGGGGAAGGAATTCACCCCTCCACTTT. Protein sequence: CAWSVQRARRGRNSPLHF. The V call is TRBV30, the J call TRBJ1-6; D perhaps matches TRBD1 (5 bases). The V end lost 0 bases, the J end lost 7 bases, and 22 bases lay between the germline ends. The germline CDR1 and CDR2 sequences are GTSNPN and SVGIG (reference sequence). The CDR3 contains 18 residues.

The chain carries TRBV4-3 and TRBJ2-1; D gene ambiguous. V dropped 0 bases and J dropped 10 bases, with 13 bases sitting between them. The CDR3 extends over 14 amino acids. The germline V gene encodes CDR1 LGHNA and CDR2 YSLEER. CDR3 in amino acids: CASSQDLSSSEQFF. The CDR3 region has the DNA TGCGCCAGCAGCCAAGATCTGTCTTCAAGCGAGCAGTTCTTC.